The 25 T cell receptor beta chains below come from one sample, sequenced in a study of PD-1 blockade in classical Hodgkin lymphoma. Data came from immunoSEQ multiplex PCR; TCRdb stores just in-frame clones and leaves some out. This table has about 24,000 clones, around three quarters appearing once. The time point was: cycle 4 day 1 (C4D1), after more than 5 weeks of nivolumab. Relapses following autologous stem cell transplantation were seen in all patients, with brentuximab vedotin exposure varying. Sequencing was performed on peripheral blood mononuclear cells (PBMCs), taken before the fourth cycle of nivolumab. The receptors shown here come from a human donor with classical Hodgkin lymphoma.

The gene calls are TRBV4-3 and TRBJ1-2; D uncertain. The CDR3 has 13 residues. V was trimmed by 1 base and J by 4 bases, leaving 7 bases between them. Germline V gene data show CDR1 as LGHNA and CDR2 as YSLEER. The CDR3 bases are TGCGCCAGCAGCCAAGGGGGAGGCTATGGCTACACCTTC. As protein: CASSQGGGYGYTF.

The chain carries TRBV7-2 and TRBJ2-5, with unresolved D. This CDR3 region has 12 residues. V dropped 0 bases and J dropped 9 bases, with 8 bases sitting between them. CDR1 is SGHTA, CDR2 FQGNSA, per germline. In nucleotides, the CDR3 is TGTGCCAGCAGCTTAGCCCCCCCCGCCCAGTACTTC. Translation: CASSLAPPAQYF. The complete variable domain, with remaining parts taken from reference TRBV7-2 and TRBJ2-5, reads GAGVSQSPSNKVTEKGKDVELRCDPISGHTALYWYRQSLGQGLEFLIYFQGNSAPDKSGLPSDRFSAERTGGSVSTLTIQRTQQEDSAVYLCASSLAPPAQYFGPGTRLLVL.

V gene TRBV27 combines with J gene TRBJ2-1; D possibly corresponds to TRBD2 (6 bases). This CDR3 spans 15 amino acids. V was cut by 3 bases and J by 4 bases, with 13 bases left in between. In germline, CDR1 is MNHEY, CDR2 SMNVEV (reference sequence). The CDR3 sequence: CASSFPGEGYNEQFF. CDR3 in DNA: TGTGCCAGCAGTTTCCCGGGAGAGGGGTACAATGAGCAGTTCTTC.

This chain links TRBV18 with TRBJ1-5; D remains unclear. Looked up from germline, CDR1 is KGHSH and CDR2 is LQKENI. The CDR3 runs 13 residues. V dropped 4 bases and J dropped 3 bases, with 7 bases sitting between them. CDR3 DNA sequence: TGTGCCAGCTCACGGCAGGACAATCAGCCCCAGCATTTT. It specifies CASSRQDNQPQHF.

The chain uses TRBV5-4 and TRBJ1-2; D may be TRBD1 (5 bases). The CDR3 sequence is 13 residues long. CDR1 and CDR2 (germline): SGHNT, YYREEE (reference sequence). V dropped 3 bases and J dropped 13 bases, with 19 bases sitting between them. This CDR3 is CASSSGPGPLPTF. The CDR3 DNA reads TGTGCCAGCAGCTCAGGGCCCGGACCGTTGCCCACCTTC.

The chain carries TRBV11-2 and TRBJ1-2, with D unresolved. V was clipped by 0 bases and J by 2 bases, with 7 bases between them. Per germline, CDR1 SGHAT and CDR2 FQNNGV. CDR3 length: 14 residues. This CDR3 is CASSLDDGNYGYTF. In DNA, the CDR3 is TGTGCCAGCAGCTTAGATGACGGAAACTATGGCTACACCTTC.

The rearrangement joins TRBV6-6 to TRBJ2-7, with D maybe TRBD1 (5 bases). V lost 11 bases, J lost 0 bases, and 17 bases lay in between. The CDR3 contains 14 residues. CDR1 and CDR2 (germline): MNHNY, SVGAGI (reference sequence). The CDR3 DNA reads TGTGCCGTCTCATCAGGGTCCTCCTCCTACGAGCAGTACTTC. This codes for CAVSSGSSSYEQYF.

V and J are TRBV7-9 and TRBJ1-1; no clear D gene. CDR3 length: 9 residues. Germline V gene data show CDR1 as SEHNR and CDR2 as FQNEAQ (reference sequence). V was clipped by 8 bases and J by 5 bases, with 3 bases between them. This chain's CDR3 is CASGTEAFF. For the CDR3, the DNA is TGTGCCAGCGGGACTGAAGCTTTCTTT.

This clone has a handful of counts. The V and J genes are TRBV6-6 and TRBJ2-2; 9 bases align to TRBD1. V lost 4 bases and J lost 3; bases outside the gene matches: 3. Germline CDR1 reads MNHNY; CDR2 reads SVGAGI (reference sequence). CDR3 length: 15 residues. CDR3 residues: CASSSGQGHTGELFF. Here the CDR3 DNA reads TGTGCCAGCAGTTCGGGACAGGGTCACACCGGGGAGCTGTTTTTT.

This clone was observed a few times. The V gene is TRBV6-1, the J gene TRBJ1-1; D gene uncertain. Germline V lookup: CDR1 MNHNS, CDR2 SASEGT. Trimming removed 3 bases at V and 12 bases at J, with 8 bases between. This CDR3 has 10 residues. CDR3 sequence reads: CASSDVGTFF. CDR3 in DNA: TGTGCCAGCAGTGATGTCGGGACTTTCTTT.

V gene TRBV27 combines with J gene TRBJ2-3; 15 positions match TRBD2. The trim removed 4 bases at V and 3 bases at J, leaving 5 bases unmatched. Germline CDR1 and CDR2: MNHEY and SMNVEV (reference sequence). The CDR3 is 17 residues long. The CDR3, as DNA: TGTGCCAGCAGTTCGGGACTAGCGGGGGGCAAGACAGATACGCAGTATTTT. This encodes CASSSGLAGGKTDTQYF.

J is TRBJ2-5 and V is TRBV2; no clear D gene. Between the trimmed V and J ends, which lost 3 bases and 2 bases, there was a span of 7 bases. The CDR3 runs to 13 residues. Germline CDR1 is SNHLY and CDR2 is FYNNEI. CDR3: CASSDLGQETQYF. CDR3 sequence (DNA): TGTGCCAGCAGTGACCTGGGGCAAGAGACCCAGTACTTC.

The J gene is TRBJ1-5, the V gene TRBV1; the DNA was not compared with TRBD1, the D call given in the table. TRBV1 is described as a pseudogene. The CDR3 extends over 16 amino acids. CDR3 region: CTSSQPGARGNQPQHF. In DNA, the CDR3 is TGCACCAGCAGCCAACCTGGGGCCAGGGGAAATCAGCCCCAGCATTTT.

The V and J genes are TRBV11-2 and TRBJ2-3; possibly TRBD2 for D (7 bases). Germline V lookup: CDR1 SGHAT, CDR2 FQNNGV. The CDR3 length is 14 residues. Trimming pared 3 bases from V and 4 bases from J, leaving 11 bases between. This CDR3 is CASSLAGAPDTQYF. The CDR3 DNA is TGTGCCAGCAGCTTGGCGGGGGCCCCAGATACGCAGTATTTT.

The gene calls are TRBV4-3 and TRBJ1-2; D gene unclear. V was clipped by 0 bases and J by 4 bases, with 9 bases between them. CDR3 length equals 14 residues. CDR1 and CDR2 (germline): LGHNA, YSLEER. The CDR3, as DNA: TGCGCCAGCAGCCAAGAGGGCAGGAGCTATGGCTACACCTTC. Translating gives CASSQEGRSYGYTF.

This clone was observed a few times. The chain links TRBV5-1 to TRBJ2-2, with 7 bases matching TRBD1. J gave up 3 bases and V 2 bases, and 1 base lay outside the gene matches. CDR3 length equals 14 residues. Germline V lookup: CDR1 SGHRS, CDR2 YFSETQ. This chain's CDR3 is CASSFQGDTGELFF. The CDR3 nucleotides are TGCGCCAGCAGCTTTCAGGGGGACACCGGGGAGCTGTTTTTT.

J is TRBJ2-1 and V is TRBV29-1; perhaps D is TRBD1 or TRBD2 (6 bases each). V lost 3 bases and J 9 bases, leaving 12 bases between the germline ends. The germline CDR1 and CDR2 sequences are SQVTM and ANQGSEA. CDR3 length: 12 amino acids. The CDR3 loop is CSVDRGLPEQFF. The CDR3 DNA reads TGCAGCGTTGACAGGGGACTTCCTGAGCAGTTCTTC.

The genes are TRBV11-1 and TRBJ2-5; D might be TRBD2 (6 bases). The CDR3 extends over 14 amino acids. In germline, CDR1 is SGHAT, CDR2 FQDESV (reference sequence). The V end lost 4 bases, the J end lost 5 bases, and 14 bases lay between the germline ends. The CDR3 nucleotides read TGTGCCAGCAGCTCCCGGGACTTGGGGGAGACCCAGTACTTC. Translating it yields CASSSRDLGETQYF. The full variable domain, completed using reference TRBV11-1 and TRBJ2-5, is EAEVAQSPRYKITEKSQAVAFWCDPISGHATLYWYRQILGQGPELLVQFQDESVVDDSQLPKDRFSAERLKGVDSTLKIQPAELGDSAMYLCASSSRDLGETQYFGPGTRLLVL.

The gene calls are TRBV15 and TRBJ1-1, with no clear D. CDR3 length: 12 residues. Germline lookup yields CDR1 LNHNV and CDR2 YYDKDF (reference sequence). Trimming took 0 bases from V and 5 from J, leaving 4 bases between them. CDR3 sequence: CATSRDQTEAFF. The DNA of the CDR3 is TGTGCCACCAGCAGAGATCAGACTGAAGCTTTCTTT.

This clone was found once. The chain uses TRBV5-1 and TRBJ1-2, with a weak D call TRBD1 (6 bases). The CDR3 consists of 14 residues. Germline V gene lookup returns CDR1 SGHRS and CDR2 YFSETQ. The ends were cut back, 2 bases at V and 6 bases at J, with 14 bases in the middle. DNA for the CDR3: TGCGCCAGCAGCTTCGGCGGGGGGCAAGATGGCTACACCTTC. Protein: CASSFGGGQDGYTF.

The CDR3 sequence: CAWSAGTHYTGELFF. As DNA, the CDR3 is TGTGCCTGGAGCGCCGGGACTCATTACACCGGGGAGCTGTTTTTT. The V gene is TRBV30, the J gene TRBJ2-2, with D perhaps TRBD2 (6 bases). This CDR3 region has 15 residues. The germline V gene has CDR1 GTSNPN and CDR2 SVGIG (reference sequence). Trimming left V 3 bases short and J 3 bases short, with 14 bases between.

The chain is built from TRBV19 and TRBJ2-5; 7 bases map to TRBD1. The CDR3 extends over 15 amino acids. V lost 1 base and J lost 4; bases outside the gene matches: 6. Looked up from germline, CDR1 is LNHDA and CDR2 is SQIVND (reference sequence). CDR3 DNA: TGTGCCAGTAGTATAGGAGGGGGCGGAGGAGAGACCCAGTACTTC. As protein: CASSIGGGGGETQYF.

The rearrangement uses TRBV29-1 and TRBJ1-4; D is unclear. Looked up from germline, CDR1 is SQVTM and CDR2 is ANQGSEA. The CDR3 consists of 12 residues. The V and J ends lost 4 bases and 8 bases respectively, with 11 bases between them. This CDR3 is CSVGSGREKLFF. In DNA form, the CDR3 reads TGCAGCGTTGGCTCGGGAAGGGAAAAACTGTTTTTT.

CDR3 in amino acids: CASSLPPPGLAPAKSSYNEQFF. In DNA, the CDR3 is TGTGCCAGCAGTCTTCCACCTCCGGGACTAGCACCAGCAAAAAGCTCCTACAATGAGCAGTTCTTC. J is TRBJ2-1 and V is TRBV28; TRBD2 matches 9 bases. Trimming cost V 5 bases and J 0 bases; bases outside gene matches: 23. The CDR3 length is 22 residues. CDR1 is MDHEN, CDR2 SYDVKM, per germline.

This clone occurred a few times. The CDR3: CASVGTGGTEAFF. The DNA of the CDR3 is TGTGCCAGCGTAGGGACAGGGGGTACTGAAGCTTTCTTT. This sequence joins TRBV28 and TRBJ1-1; 11 nucleotides align to TRBD1. Per germline, CDR1 MDHEN and CDR2 SYDVKM. This CDR3 is 13 amino acids long. V trimming: 8 bases; J trimming: 5 bases; junction bases outside the gene matches: 4.